The 10 T cell receptor beta chains presented below share a single source sample, sequenced in a study of OX40 agonist ivuxolimab in advanced cancers. The protocol was immunoSEQ multiplex PCR, while the TCRdb copy is restricted to in-frame clones and leaves out a portion. The data contain about 52,000 clones, 70% to 90% of them seen just once; the ten biggest clones take up 6.5% to 8%. The material sequenced was CD4+ or CD8+ T cells sorted from blood, taken in a trial of the OX40 agonist ivuxolimab. These receptors all stem from an adult with an advanced solid tumor such as melanoma, head and neck, liver or kidney cancer.

The chain recombines TRBV28 with TRBJ1-2; TRBD1 matches at 9 bases. Germline V gene data show CDR1 as MDHEN and CDR2 as SYDVKM. This CDR3 region has 13 residues. The trim removed 5 bases at V and 8 bases at J, leaving 6 bases unmatched. The CDR3 reads CASSPGTGLGYTF. DNA for the CDR3: TGTGCCAGCAGTCCCGGGACAGGGTTGGGCTACACCTTC.

This clone was observed once. The J gene is TRBJ2-6, the V gene TRBV30; D gene ambiguous. The CDR3 loop spans 14 amino acids. Trimming stripped 1 base from V and 1 base from J, with 5 bases between. Germline CDR1 is GTSNPN and CDR2 is SVGIG (reference sequence). CDR3 region: CAWSEESGANVLTF. The DNA for the CDR3 is TGTGCCTGGAGTGAAGAATCTGGGGCCAACGTCCTGACTTTC.

The CDR3 sequence: CASSQESFSGGLAVTQYF. In DNA, the CDR3 is TGTGCCAGCAGCCAAGAATCATTTTCGGGGGGGCTTGCAGTGACCCAGTACTTC. The chain couples TRBV14 to TRBJ2-5; TRBD2 matches at 8 bases. CDR1 and CDR2 from the germline V gene are SGHDN and FVKESK. This CDR3 has 18 amino acids. V shed 0 bases and J 7 bases; nucleotides not matched to a gene: 16. Full variable domain (rest looked up from reference TRBV14 and TRBJ2-5): EAGVTQFPSHSVIEKGQTVTLRCDPISGHDNLYWYRRVMGKEIKFLLHFVKESKQDESGMPNNRFLAERTGGTYSTLKVQPAELEDSGVYFCASSQESFSGGLAVTQYFGPGTRLLVL.

This chain uses TRBV7-3 with TRBJ1-1; D gene ambiguous. Germline V lookup: CDR1 SGHTA, CDR2 FQGTGA. This CDR3 comprises 13 residues. Trimming stripped 5 bases from V and 0 bases from J, with 7 bases between. CDR3 sequence: CASSGSLNTEAFF. For the CDR3, the DNA is TGTGCCAGCAGCGGGAGTTTGAACACTGAAGCTTTCTTT. Based on the CDR3 plus reference TRBV7-3 and TRBJ1-1, the full variable domain is GAGVSQTPSNKVTEKGKYVELRCDPISGHTALYWYRQSLGQGPEFLIYFQGTGAADDSGLPNDRFFAVRPEGSVSTLKIQRTERGDSAVYLCASSGSLNTEAFFGQGTRLTVV.

The rearrangement links TRBV6-1 to TRBJ1-5; D remains ambiguous. V was trimmed by 8 bases and J by 2 bases, leaving 13 bases between them. CDR1 is MNHNS and CDR2 is SASEGT in the germline V gene. The CDR3 covers 14 residues. The CDR3 region is CASGLGNGNQPQHF. The CDR3 nucleotides are TGTGCCAGCGGACTGGGAAACGGCAATCAGCCCCAGCATTTT.

This sequence joins TRBV7-9 and TRBJ1-3; D is possibly TRBD1 (5 bases). V was pared by 5 bases and J by 4 bases, with 12 bases between. The CDR3 extends over 14 amino acids. Per germline, CDR1 SEHNR and CDR2 FQNEAQ (reference sequence). The CDR3 bases are TGTGCCAGCAGCGTGGGCAGGGAAGGAAACACCATATATTTT. Its translation is CASSVGREGNTIYF.

The rearrangement joins TRBV10-1 to TRBJ2-1; D may be TRBD1 or TRBD2 (6 bases each). V was clipped by 5 bases and J by 6 bases, with 14 bases between them. Germline CDR1 reads WNHNN; CDR2 reads SYGVQD (reference sequence). The CDR3 loop spans 14 amino acids. This chain's CDR3 is CASSRGGTANEQFF. CDR3 coding DNA: TGCGCCAGCAGTCGAGGGGGGACCGCCAATGAGCAGTTCTTC.

This clone was picked up a small number of times. The chain uses TRBV18 and TRBJ2-5; a weak D match, TRBD2 (5 bases). CDR3 length equals 13 residues. Trimming cost V 3 bases and J 4 bases, with 9 bases left between them. The V gene's germline CDR1 is KGHSH and CDR2 LQKENI. The chain's CDR3 is CASSPGGLETQYF. Written as DNA, the CDR3 is TGTGCCAGCTCACCCGGAGGTCTAGAGACCCAGTACTTC.

V usage is TRBV30 and J usage is TRBJ2-7; TRBD1 agrees at 10 bases. The CDR3 covers 12 residues. The V gene end was trimmed by 5 bases and the J gene end by 3 bases; junction bases not matched to a gene: 1. The germline V gene has CDR1 GTSNPN and CDR2 SVGIG (reference sequence). The CDR3 sequence is CAWGTGVYEQYF. CDR3 in DNA: TGTGCCTGGGGGACAGGGGTCTACGAGCAGTACTTC.

The V call is TRBV15, the J call TRBJ1-3; no firm D call. The CDR3 has 16 amino acids. V was cut by 0 bases and J by 0 bases, with 9 bases left in between. Germline values: CDR1 LNHNV, CDR2 YYDKDF (reference sequence). The CDR3 sequence: CATSRDHVGSGNTIYF. CDR3 coding DNA: TGTGCCACCAGCAGAGATCATGTTGGCTCTGGAAACACCATATATTTT.